This T cell receptor (beta chain) came from a study of blood T cell repertoires in COVID-19. Across the study: Samples representing acute and convalescent COVID-19 were sourced from the United States, Italy and Spain. Sources were T cells, B-cell-depleted T cells, or PBMCs; the material itself was cDNA or gDNA.

Germline V gene sequence: CDR1 SGHNT, CDR2 YYREEE (reference sequence). Trimming removed 4 bases from V and 1 base from J; junction bases left unmatched: 9. This CDR3 is 16 amino acids long. The authors' processing: The authors estimated nucleated cell counts from reference gene primer amplification. Only in-frame clones appear in the TCRdb table, and some are missing; sequencing was by immunoSEQ multiplex PCR. Clonal size and the V and J genes are those of that table, whereas D and trimming came from the DNA. Of around 100,000 clones listed, approximately 90% are singletons. This clone was seen only once.

The sequencing sample was made of peripheral blood. This TCR was recovered from a human donor in a cohort sampled during active COVID-19. The V call is TRBV5-4, the J call TRBJ2-5; 8 nucleotides agree with TRBD2. The CDR3 here is CASSRDRAGGQETQYF. CDR3 in DNA: TGTGCCAGCAGCCGGGACCGGGCGGGGGGCCAAGAGACCCAGTACTTC.